This TCR beta chain originates from a study of CXCR3-negative and CXCR3-positive naive CD8 T cells. Study-wide points: CXCR3-positive naive cells had more hydrophobic TRB CDR3s than CXCR3-negative naive cells. The authors found comparable surface CD5 between naive subsets and inferred TCR strength from TRB CDR3 properties. Relative to memory CD8+ cells, whose diversity was much lower, both naive subsets had comparably high diversity.

It was by 5' RACE with UMI labels that the TRB cDNA libraries were prepared. TCRdb reanalyzed the 5' RACE reads, giving one entry per CDR3 protein sequence and no DNA. The sample table sets out tens of thousands of distinct CDR3 sequences. Comment on this clonotype: Its antigen is currently unknown.

Sequenced sample: naive CXCR3+ CD8+ T cells from blood. The subset was: CD45RO-CCR7+CD27+CD95- naive CD8+ T cells expressing CXCR3 (TNR3+). The sequence derives from a human donor in good health. Some clones in this sample may be carry-over from other donors' samples.

CDR3 residues: CSARAGLAVDEQFF. The chain links TRBV20-1 to TRBJ2-1; the TCRdb call, TRBD2, lacks DNA for checking. There are 14 residues in the CDR3. Germline V gives CDR1 DFQATT, CDR2 SNEGSKA (reference sequence).